This T cell receptor beta chain was sequenced during a study of blood T cell repertoires in COVID-19. Libraries were prepared by immunoSEQ multiplex PCR; TCRdb keeps only in-frame clonotypes and omits some of them. The sample carries about 330,000 clones, 80% to 90% recorded once. This CDR3 has 12 amino acids. V lost 4 bases and J lost 3, with 3 bases in between. Germline V gene data show CDR1 as SEHNR and CDR2 as FQNEAQ (reference sequence). This clone was seen more than once but under ten times. Other DNA sequences within the sample encode an identical CDR3. The sample taken for sequencing was PBMCs or T cells enriched from blood (not recorded which). The receptor was isolated from a man aged 25 to 40 who had recovered from COVID-19. V is TRBV7-9 and J is TRBJ2-2; the D is unclear. The CDR3 region has the DNA TGTGCCAGCAGCTCAGACACCGGGGAGCTGTTTTTT. Amino acids: CASSSDTGELFF. Using reference TRBV7-9 and TRBJ2-2 for the parts outside the CDR3, the full variable domain is DTGVSQNPRHKITKRGQNVTFRCDPISEHNRLYWYRQTLGQGPEFLTYFQNEAQLEKSRLLSDRFSAERPKGSFSTLEIQRTEQGDSAMYLCASSSDTGELFFGEGSRLTVL.